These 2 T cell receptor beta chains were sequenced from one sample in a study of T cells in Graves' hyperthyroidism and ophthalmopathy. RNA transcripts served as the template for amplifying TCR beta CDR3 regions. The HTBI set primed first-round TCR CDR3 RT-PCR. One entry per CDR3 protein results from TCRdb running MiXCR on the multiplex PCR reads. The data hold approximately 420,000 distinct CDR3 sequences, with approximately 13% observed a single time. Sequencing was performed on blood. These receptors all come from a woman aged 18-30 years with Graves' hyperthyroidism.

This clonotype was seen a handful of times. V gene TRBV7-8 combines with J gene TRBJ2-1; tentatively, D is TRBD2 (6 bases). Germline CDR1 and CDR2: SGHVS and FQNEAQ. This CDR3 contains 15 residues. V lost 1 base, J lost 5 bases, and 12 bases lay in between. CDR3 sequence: CASSLGRWGDNEQFF. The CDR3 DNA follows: TGTGCCAGCAGCTTAGGCAGGTGGGGGGACAATGAGCAGTTCTTC.

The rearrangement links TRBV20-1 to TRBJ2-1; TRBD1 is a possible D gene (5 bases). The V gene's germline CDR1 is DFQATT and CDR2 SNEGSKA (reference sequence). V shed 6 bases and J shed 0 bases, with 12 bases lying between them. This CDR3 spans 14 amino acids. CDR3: CSAIRQSSYNEQFF. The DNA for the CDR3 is TGCAGTGCGATCAGACAGAGCTCCTACAATGAGCAGTTCTTC.